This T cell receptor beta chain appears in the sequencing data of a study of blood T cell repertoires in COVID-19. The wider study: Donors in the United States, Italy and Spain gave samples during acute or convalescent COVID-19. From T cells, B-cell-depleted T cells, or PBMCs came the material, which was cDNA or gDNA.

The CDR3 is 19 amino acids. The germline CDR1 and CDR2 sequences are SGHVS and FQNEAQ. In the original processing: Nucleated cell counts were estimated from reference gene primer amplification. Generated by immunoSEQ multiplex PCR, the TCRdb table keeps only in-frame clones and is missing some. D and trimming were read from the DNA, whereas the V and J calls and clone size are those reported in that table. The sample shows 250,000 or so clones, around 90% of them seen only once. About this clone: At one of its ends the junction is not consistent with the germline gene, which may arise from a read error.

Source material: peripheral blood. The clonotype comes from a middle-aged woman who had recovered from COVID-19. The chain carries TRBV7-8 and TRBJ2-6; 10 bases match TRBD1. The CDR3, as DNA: TGTGCCAGCAGCCAAAACCGGGACAGGGGAGACTCTAGGGCCAACGTCCTGACTTTC. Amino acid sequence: CASSQNRDRGDSRANVLTF. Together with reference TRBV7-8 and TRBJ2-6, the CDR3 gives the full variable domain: GAGVSQSPRYKVAKRGQDVALRCDPISGHVSLFWYQQALGQGPEFLTYFQNEAQLDKSGLPSDRFFAERPEGSVSTLKIQRTQQEDSAVYLCASSQNRDRGDSRANVLTFGAGSRLTVL.